Only a few counts were recorded for the clone carrying this T cell receptor (beta chain). This sample was taken from a study of T cell changes during pregnancy in multiple sclerosis. The CDR3 totals 14 residues. Trimming took off 8 bases at V and 2 bases at J, with 13 bases between the two ends. Germline values: CDR1 LNHDA, CDR2 SQIVND (reference sequence). The assay was immunoSEQ multiplex PCR, and TCRdb's table has in-frame clones only and misses some. The data show fewer than 40,000 clones, more than 85% seen once. This clonotype was obtained from a female donor with multiple sclerosis, enrolled in a pregnancy study. The sample consisted of CD8+ T cells from peripheral blood mononuclear cells, taken after pregnancy. V usage is TRBV19 and J usage is TRBJ1-5; no clear D. The CDR3 loop reads CASFGGRGNQPQHF. As DNA, the CDR3 is TGTGCCAGTTTCGGCGGGAGGGGCAATCAGCCCCAGCATTTT.